These 3 T cell receptor beta chains were all obtained from the same sample, sequenced in a study of CXCR3-negative and CXCR3-positive naive CD8 T cells. Study results and limitations: Greater hydrophobicity was found in TRB CDR3s of CXCR3-positive naive cells than of CXCR3-negative naive cells.

Libraries were UMI-labeled 5' RACE TRB cDNA. After re-calling the 5' RACE reads, TCRdb lists one entry per CDR3 protein, DNA absent. The sample includes about 150,000 distinct CDR3 sequences. Antigen specificity for these receptors is unknown. The sample taken for sequencing was naive CXCR3+ CD8+ T cells from blood. Subset given: CD45RO-CCR7+CD27+CD95- naive CD8+ T cells expressing CXCR3 (TNR3+). The receptors derive from a human donor in good health. Some clones in this sample may be carry-over from other donors' samples.

J is TRBJ2-3 and V is TRBV10-1; no DNA is available, so the TRBD1 call from TCRdb remains unchecked. Per the germline V gene, CDR1 is WNHNN and CDR2 is SYGVQD (reference sequence). This CDR3 has 13 amino acids. This CDR3 is CASRADREDTQYF.

J is TRBJ2-1 and V is TRBV28; the TCRdb D gene call, TRBD2, has no DNA to confirm it. CDR3 length equals 18 residues. Germline assignment: CDR1 MDHEN and CDR2 SYDVKM. The CDR3 loop reads CASSTLAGMTFSYNEQFF.

The chain has TRBV7-9 and TRBJ2-7; absent DNA, TCRdb's TRBD1 call cannot be checked. Germline-derived CDR1 and CDR2 are SEHNR and FQNEAQ (reference sequence). The CDR3 is 15 amino acids. This CDR3 reads CASSLAGTGTYEQYF. Together with reference TRBV7-9 and TRBJ2-7, the CDR3 gives the full variable domain: DTGVSQNPRHKITKRGQNVTFRCDPISEHNRLYWYRQTLGQGPEFLTYFQNEAQLEKSRLLSDRFSAERPKGSFSTLEIQRTEQGDSAMYLCASSLAGTGTYEQYFGPGTRLTVT.